What follows describes a single T cell receptor beta chain. Participants spanned ages about 18 to 90 years and resided in about 24 US areas. Two consecutive negative NP/OP PCR tests, clearance, or resolved symptoms defined Cohort 3 recovery. The CDR3 is made up of 14 amino acids. Trimming cost V 11 bases and J 7 bases; bases outside gene matches: 14. Germline CDR1 LNHDA, CDR2 SQIVND (reference sequence). The assay was immunoSEQ multiplex PCR, and TCRdb's table has in-frame clones only and misses some. This sample yields hundreds of thousands of clones, of which more than 90% are seen a single time; approximately 2.5% belongs to the top ten. This entry comes from a study of blood T cell repertoires in COVID-19. On the study more broadly: PBMCs, B-cell-depleted T cells, or T cells provided the cDNA or gDNA that made up the material.

J is TRBJ1-2 and V is TRBV19; 9 nucleotides agree with TRBD1. Sequencing was carried out using PBMCs or T cells enriched from blood (not recorded which). The sequence came from a man in his sixties who had recovered from COVID-19. In nucleotides, the CDR3 is TGTGCCTCCCAGGCCATCACAGGGGGCATTGGCTACACCTTC. Protein: CASQAITGGIGYTF.